The clone carrying this T cell receptor beta chain has only a few counts. This sample is drawn from a study of Ad26.COV2.S vaccination and SARS-CoV-2 variants. The wider study: Donor was assigned to the Ad26.COV2.S arm of trial COV1001.

The table came from immunoSEQ multiplex PCR; TCRdb's copy has only in-frame clones and leaves some out. The repertoire holds approximately 400,000 clones, with 83% as singletons. Treatment here: 15 to 20 received Ad26.COV2.S at low or high dose, single or two shots; 5 received placebo; per-sample allocation not given. The samples date from day 63 after the first vaccine or placebo injection. Donation was by an adult aged 18-55 years who was in Boston. The CDR3 totals 15 residues. The V and J ends lost 5 bases and 4 bases respectively, with 15 bases between them. CDR1 MGHRA and CDR2 YSYEKL come from the germline V gene.

The sequencing here drew on peripheral blood, taken in a trial of Ad26.COV2.S vaccine versus placebo. This sequence originates from a person aged 18 to 65 who received the Ad26.COV2.S COVID-19 vaccine or a placebo. The chain couples TRBV4-1 to TRBJ1-3; D possibly corresponds to TRBD1 (5 bases). The CDR3 nucleotides are TGCGCCAGCAGCTCCACGACCGGGACGGGAAACACCATATATTTT. Its translation is CASSSTTGTGNTIYF.